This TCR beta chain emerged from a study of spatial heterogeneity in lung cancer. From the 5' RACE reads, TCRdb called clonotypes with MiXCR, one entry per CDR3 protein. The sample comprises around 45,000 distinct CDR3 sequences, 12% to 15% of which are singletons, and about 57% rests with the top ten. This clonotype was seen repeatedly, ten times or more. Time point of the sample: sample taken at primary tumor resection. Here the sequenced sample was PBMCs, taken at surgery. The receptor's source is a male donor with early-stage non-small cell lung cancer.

CDR3 residues: CANSDSPDHEQFF. The DNA of the CDR3 is TGTGCCAACTCAGACTCCCCCGACCATGAGCAGTTCTTC. The V gene is TRBV10-3, the J gene TRBJ2-1; D gene unclear. The germline V gene has CDR1 ENHRY and CDR2 SYGVKD. The length of the CDR3 is 13 residues. The V and J ends lost 10 bases and 8 bases respectively, with 18 bases between them.